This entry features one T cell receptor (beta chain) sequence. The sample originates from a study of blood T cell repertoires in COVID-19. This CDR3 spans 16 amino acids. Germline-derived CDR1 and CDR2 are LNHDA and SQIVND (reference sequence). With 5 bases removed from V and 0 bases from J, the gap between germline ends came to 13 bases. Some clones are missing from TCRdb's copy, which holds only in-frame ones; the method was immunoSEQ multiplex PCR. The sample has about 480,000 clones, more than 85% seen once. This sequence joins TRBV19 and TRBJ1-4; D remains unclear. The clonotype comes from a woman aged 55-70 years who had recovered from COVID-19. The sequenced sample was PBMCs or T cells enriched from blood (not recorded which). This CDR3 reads CASSSPFGATNEKLFF. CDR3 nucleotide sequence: TGTGCCAGTAGTTCCCCATTCGGGGCAACTAATGAAAAACTGTTTTTT.